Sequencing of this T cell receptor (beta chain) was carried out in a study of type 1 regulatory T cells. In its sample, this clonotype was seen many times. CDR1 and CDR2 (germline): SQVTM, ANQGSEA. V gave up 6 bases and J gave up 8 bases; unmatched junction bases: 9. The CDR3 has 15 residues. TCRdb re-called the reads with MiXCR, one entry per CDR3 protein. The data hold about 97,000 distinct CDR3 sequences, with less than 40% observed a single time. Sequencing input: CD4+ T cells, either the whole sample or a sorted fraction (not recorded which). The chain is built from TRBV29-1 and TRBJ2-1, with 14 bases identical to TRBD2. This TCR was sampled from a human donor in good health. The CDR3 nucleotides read TGCAGCGTGTCCGGGACTAGCGGGAGAGGGGATGAGCAGTTCTTC. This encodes CSVSGTSGRGDEQFF.